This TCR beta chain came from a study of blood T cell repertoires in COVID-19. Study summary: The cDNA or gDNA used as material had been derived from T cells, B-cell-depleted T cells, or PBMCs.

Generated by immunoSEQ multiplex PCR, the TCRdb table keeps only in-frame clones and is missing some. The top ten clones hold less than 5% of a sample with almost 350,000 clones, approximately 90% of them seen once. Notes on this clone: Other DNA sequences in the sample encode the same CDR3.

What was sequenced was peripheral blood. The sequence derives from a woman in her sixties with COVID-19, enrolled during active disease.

CDR3: CASRGDSLNQPQHF. The CDR3 nucleotides read TGTGCCAGCAGAGGGGACAGCCTCAATCAGCCCCAGCATTTT. This sequence joins TRBV2 and TRBJ1-5, with 7 bases fitting TRBD1. The junction had 5 bases not matched to a gene; V was cut back by 6 bases and J by 3 bases. Germline loops: CDR1 SNHLY, CDR2 FYNNEI. The CDR3 consists of 14 residues.